The 23 T cell receptor beta chains below were found in one sample sequenced in a study of blood T cell repertoires in COVID-19. The table came from immunoSEQ multiplex PCR; TCRdb's copy has only in-frame clones and leaves some out. The sample consists of fewer than 400,000 clones, roughly nine tenths of them appearing once. The sample consisted of peripheral blood. All receptors come from a woman in her twenties or thirties with COVID-19, enrolled during active disease.

This clone was detected only once. The chain carries TRBV19 and TRBJ1-5; D perhaps matches TRBD1 (5 bases). The germline gives CDR1 LNHDA, CDR2 SQIVND (reference sequence). The CDR3 is 14 residues long. Trimming left V 2 bases short and J 5 bases short, with 10 bases between. The CDR3 region is CASSISIGDQPQHF. In DNA form, the CDR3 reads TGTGCCAGTAGTATATCGATAGGGGATCAGCCCCAGCATTTT.

The chain couples TRBV29-1 to TRBJ2-1; weak D call: TRBD2 (5 bases). CDR3 size: 14 residues. V dropped 2 bases and J dropped 9 bases, with 17 bases sitting between them. The V gene's germline CDR1 is SQVTM and CDR2 ANQGSEA. The CDR3 reads CSVEITSGRVEQFF. The CDR3 DNA reads as TGCAGCGTTGAAATCACCAGCGGCCGGGTTGAGCAGTTCTTC.

The chain links TRBV3-1 (or the pseudogene TRBV3-2) to TRBJ1-2; no clear D gene. CDR1 LGHDT and CDR2 YNNKEL come from the germline V gene (reference sequence). The V end lost 4 bases, the J end lost 7 bases, and 13 bases lay between the germline ends. This CDR3 comprises 13 residues. CDR3 nucleotides: TGTGCCAGCAGCCGAGAGCCACTCCTTGGCTACACCTTC. It encodes CASSREPLLGYTF.

The V and J genes are TRBV5-1 and TRBJ2-2; 11 positions match TRBD2. The germline V gene encodes CDR1 SGHRS and CDR2 YFSETQ. The CDR3 is made up of 16 amino acids. V lost 0 bases and J lost 2; bases outside the gene matches: 0. The CDR3 reads CASSLGLAGNTGELFF. For the CDR3, the DNA is TGCGCCAGCAGCTTGGGACTAGCGGGAAACACCGGGGAGCTGTTTTTT.

The J gene is TRBJ2-5, the V gene TRBV9; perhaps TRBD2 as D (5 bases). There are 15 residues in the CDR3. Trimming cost V 0 bases and J 6 bases, with 15 bases left between them. Germline-derived CDR1 and CDR2 are SGDLS and YYNGEE. The CDR3 DNA reads as TGTGCCAGCAGCGTAGCTTATGAGGGCGGAAAGACCCAGTACTTC. Its translation is CASSVAYEGGKTQYF. Full variable domain (remainder filled in from reference TRBV9 and TRBJ2-5): DSGVTQTPKHLITATGQRVTLRCSPRSGDLSVYWYQQSLDQGLQFLIQYYNGEERAKGNILERFSAQQFPDLHSELNLSSLELGDSALYFCASSVAYEGGKTQYFGPGTRLLVL.

V gene TRBV5-4 combines with J gene TRBJ2-7; D uncertain. The CDR3 is 15 residues long. V lost 0 bases to trimming and J lost 5 bases, with 15 bases between them. The germline V gene has CDR1 SGHNT and CDR2 YYREEE (reference sequence). CDR3 loop: CASSLAAQPTDEQYF. The CDR3 coding sequence is TGTGCCAGCAGCTTGGCCGCCCAGCCGACTGACGAGCAGTACTTC.

This chain uses TRBV12-3 or TRBV12-4 with TRBJ2-7; D is perhaps TRBD2 (7 bases). The CDR3 is 13 residues long. V lost 7 bases to trimming and J lost 7 bases, with 17 bases between them. The CDR3 sequence is CASTPRGAKEQYF. The DNA for the CDR3 is TGTGCCAGCACCCCCCGGGGGGCTAAGGAGCAGTACTTC.

This chain joins TRBV10-1 and TRBJ2-5; 9 nucleotides line up with TRBD1. CDR3 length equals 14 residues. J lost 5 bases, V lost 5 bases, and 6 bases had no gene match. Per the germline V gene, CDR1 is WNHNN and CDR2 is SYGVQD (reference sequence). The DNA of the CDR3 is TGCGCCAGCAGTCGGACAGGGGAGAGGGAGACCCAGTACTTC. Protein sequence: CASSRTGERETQYF.

V and J are TRBV11-3 and TRBJ1-1; a weak D match, TRBD1 (6 bases). In germline, CDR1 is SGHNT, CDR2 YENEEA. The CDR3 spans 13 residues. V lost 3 bases and J 3 bases, leaving 8 bases between the germline ends. DNA of the CDR3: TGTGCCAGCAGCTTTCAGGGGCACACTGAAGCTTTCTTT. It is translated as CASSFQGHTEAFF.

The rearrangement joins TRBV2 to TRBJ2-2; 8 nucleotides match TRBD1. CDR3 length equals 15 residues. Per the germline V gene, CDR1 is SNHLY and CDR2 is FYNNEI. V trimming: 6 bases; J trimming: 6 bases; junction bases outside the gene matches: 9. The CDR3 bases are TGTGCCAGCAGCACAAGGACAGGGTTGGCCGGGGAGCTGTTTTTT. Protein product: CASSTRTGLAGELFF.

The rearrangement uses TRBV11-2 and TRBJ2-2, with D tentatively TRBD1 (6 bases). The V end was cut by 5 bases, the J end by 6 bases, with 10 bases between. The CDR3 is 13 residues long. Germline values: CDR1 SGHAT, CDR2 FQNNGV. The chain's CDR3 is CASSPRGAGELFF. DNA for the CDR3: TGTGCCAGCAGCCCCAGGGGTGCCGGGGAGCTGTTTTTT.

The chain uses TRBV9 and TRBJ2-1; D perhaps matches TRBD1 (6 bases). V was trimmed by 3 bases and J by 5 bases, leaving 18 bases between them. Germline V gives CDR1 SGDLS, CDR2 YYNGEE. This CDR3 is built from 16 residues. The CDR3 here is CASSEGETEQNNEQFF. The CDR3 region has the DNA TGTGCCAGCAGCGAGGGGGAGACGGAACAAAACAATGAGCAGTTCTTC.

This sequence joins TRBV19 and TRBJ1-4; 8 bases match TRBD1. The trim removed 5 bases at V and 8 bases at J, leaving 7 bases unmatched. This CDR3 contains 14 residues. In germline, CDR1 is LNHDA, CDR2 SQIVND (reference sequence). CDR3 DNA sequence: TGTGCCAGTAGTCCCAGGGGGCGAGGAGAAAAACTGTTTTTT. It is translated as CASSPRGRGEKLFF. Full variable domain (outside the CDR3, taken from reference TRBV19 and TRBJ1-4): DGGITQSPKYLFRKEGQNVTLSCEQNLNHDAMYWYRQDPGQGLRLIYYSQIVNDFQKGDIAEGYSVSREKKESFPLTVTSAQKNPTAFYLCASSPRGRGEKLFFGSGTQLSVL.

In the case of this clone: This specimen includes other DNA sequences encoding the same CDR3. The genes are TRBV2 and TRBJ2-7; no clear D. The V gene's germline CDR1 is SNHLY and CDR2 FYNNEI. Trimming cost V 4 bases and J 3 bases, with 4 bases left between them. The CDR3 spans 11 residues. The CDR3 region is CASSASYEQYF. For the CDR3, the DNA is TGTGCCAGCAGTGCCAGCTACGAGCAGTACTTC.

This chain uses TRBV5-8 with TRBJ1-2; D remains unclear. Germline values: CDR1 SGHTS, CDR2 YDEGEE. The V gene lost 7 bases and the J gene lost 4 bases, with 17 bases spanning the gap. The CDR3 loop spans 14 amino acids. The CDR3 loop reads CASSRVFGFYGYTF. The DNA of the CDR3 is TGTGCCAGCTCCCGCGTATTCGGGTTCTATGGCTACACCTTC.

V and J are TRBV27 and TRBJ2-2, with D possibly being TRBD2 (6 bases). Germline V CDR1 and CDR2: MNHEY, SMNVEV (reference sequence). Trimming removed 8 bases at V and 0 bases at J, with 16 bases between. CDR3 length equals 16 residues. The CDR3 region is CASGKAGNANTGELFF. The CDR3 DNA reads TGTGCCAGCGGCAAGGCGGGGAACGCGAACACCGGGGAGCTGTTTTTT.

The chain uses TRBV5-1 and TRBJ1-6, with no clear D. V lost 3 bases and J 0 bases, leaving 7 bases between the germline ends. The CDR3 has 15 amino acids. CDR1 and CDR2 (germline): SGHRS, YFSETQ. In DNA form, the CDR3 reads TGCGCCAGCAGCTGGGCACTCTCCTATAATTCACCCCTCCACTTT. Residues: CASSWALSYNSPLHF. Full variable domain (rest looked up from reference TRBV5-1 and TRBJ1-6): KAGVTQTPRYLIKTRGQQVTLSCSPISGHRSVSWYQQTPGQGLQFLFEYFSETQRNKGNFPGRFSGRQFSNSRSEMNVSTLELGDSALYLCASSWALSYNSPLHFGNGTRLTVT.

The chain has TRBV5-4 and TRBJ1-3; 11 nucleotides line up with TRBD1. The J segment lost 2 bases and the V segment lost 4 bases, leaving 8 bases of the junction unmatched. This CDR3 has 17 amino acids. CDR1 is SGHNT, CDR2 YYREEE, per germline (reference sequence). The CDR3 nucleotides read TGTGCCAGCAGCCCCGGACAGGGGGCGATGACTGGAAACACCATATATTTT. Its protein product is CASSPGQGAMTGNTIYF.

The V call is TRBV11-3, the J call TRBJ2-7; the match to TRBD1 covers 10 bases. CDR3 length: 14 amino acids. The V segment lost 5 bases and the J segment 3 bases; nucleotides outside the gene matches: 4. The germline gives CDR1 SGHNT, CDR2 YENEEA. CDR3 in DNA: TGTGCCAGCAGCCCCGGGACAGGGGACTACGAGCAGTACTTC. Translated, it gives CASSPGTGDYEQYF.

This clone was seen more than once but under ten times. V is TRBV29-1 and J is TRBJ1-2; 7 nucleotides line up with TRBD1. Germline CDR1 reads SQVTM; CDR2 reads ANQGSEA. The trim removed 7 bases at V and 7 bases at J, leaving 15 bases unmatched. CDR3 length: 14 amino acids. The chain's CDR3 is CSARTRGGDTGYTF. The CDR3 DNA reads as TGCAGCGCTCGGACACGAGGGGGCGATACTGGCTACACCTTC.

This clone was picked up one time. V usage is TRBV5-4 and J usage is TRBJ2-7; 7 bases map to TRBD2. Trimming at V came to 3 bases and at J to 1 base, leaving 7 bases not matched to a gene. The CDR3 consists of 15 residues. In germline, CDR1 is SGHNT, CDR2 YYREEE (reference sequence). The CDR3 region is CASSSGRESSYEQYF. The CDR3 region has the DNA TGTGCCAGCAGCTCGGGGCGGGAGTCGTCCTACGAGCAGTACTTC.

The V gene is TRBV30, the J gene TRBJ1-4; 7 bases map to TRBD1. The CDR3 has 15 amino acids. Trimming cost V 4 bases and J 8 bases; bases outside gene matches: 13. Germline CDR1 and CDR2: GTSNPN and SVGIG (reference sequence). The CDR3 nucleotides are TGTGCCTGGAATGACGGAGGGGGCGCGAACGAAAAACTGTTTTTT. Protein sequence: CAWNDGGGANEKLFF.

The V call is TRBV28, the J call TRBJ1-5; 8 bases match TRBD1. The CDR3 contains 15 residues. In germline, CDR1 is MDHEN, CDR2 SYDVKM. J gave up 1 base and V 2 bases, and 1 base lay outside the gene matches. The CDR3 loop reads CASSLGQGSNQPQHF. The CDR3, as DNA: TGTGCCAGCAGTTTAGGACAGGGCAGCAATCAGCCCCAGCATTTT.